This TCR beta chain was identified in a study of response to subunit inactivated influenza vaccine. Study findings and constraints: After each seasonal influenza vaccination, few new T cells are recruited, the authors suggested.

TCRdb redid the calling of the RT-PCR reads with MiXCR, one entry per CDR3 protein. Of under 850,000 distinct CDR3 sequences detected, 18% appear once; the ten largest clones hold about a tenth. In the case of this clonotype: The antigen is unknown.

CDR1 is SNHLY, CDR2 FYNNEI, per germline. CDR3 length equals 13 residues. V shed 7 bases and J 5 bases; nucleotides not matched to a gene: 5. The chain has TRBV2 and TRBJ1-1, with 9 nucleotides matching TRBD1. This clonotype was obtained from a middle-aged man who received an inactivated influenza vaccine. This material consisted of PBMCs from blood, taken roughly 5 days after vaccination. CDR3 sequence: CASMDRGRTEAFF. DNA of the CDR3: TGTGCCAGCATGGACAGGGGACGGACTGAAGCTTTCTTT.